This T cell receptor beta chain originates from a study of T cell responses to AZD1222 COVID-19 vaccine. Study-wide context: Both about-4-week and about-12-week second-dose recipients were combined.

The V gene's germline CDR1 is MNHEY and CDR2 SMNVEV (reference sequence). The CDR3 is made up of 13 amino acids. V gave up 4 bases and J gave up 6 bases; unmatched junction bases: 0. Generated by immunoSEQ multiplex PCR, the TCRdb table keeps only in-frame clones and is missing some. In the table there are 90,000 to 150,000 clones, around 87% of which are singletons. General observations from the study: Clonal diversity may have been underestimated, and the donors were mostly white British, with more females than males. Once two AZD1222 doses were given, Spike-specific TCR breadth and depth went up. Within unmutated variant regions lay the reported targets of nearly half of spike-specific TCRs.

Of note for this clone: Its cognate antigen is unknown.

This TCR was sampled from an adult in good health. This chain uses TRBV27 with TRBJ1-6; 7 positions match TRBD1. The specimen comprised peripheral blood, sampled on day 0 of AZD1222 vaccination. CDR3 DNA sequence: TGTGCCAGCAGTTGGGACAGTAATTCACCCCTCCACTTT. Translating gives CASSWDSNSPLHF.